These 32 T cell receptor beta chains came from one sample sequenced in a study of shared clonotypes between healthy human individuals. Using immunoSEQ multiplex PCR, the repertoire was profiled, and TCRdb retains in-frame clones only, with some absent. The sample yields fewer than 3 million clones, 85% to 95% seen once. Input material: naive CD4+ T cells from PBMCs. Described subset: CD45RA+ positively selected. The receptors here all came from a man aged 18-30 years in good health. Some clones in this sample may be carry-over from other donors' samples.

The rearrangement joins TRBV4-3 to TRBJ2-3; D uncertain. This CDR3 comprises 14 residues. V was clipped by 1 base and J by 2 bases, with 7 bases between them. Germline-derived CDR1 and CDR2 are LGHNA and YSLEER. CDR3 amino acids: CASSQGLTTDTQYF. DNA for the CDR3: TGCGCCAGCAGCCAAGGACTCACCACAGATACGCAGTATTTT.

This clone was seen only once. The chain links TRBV6-5 to TRBJ2-5; D is uncertain. This CDR3 spans 14 amino acids. The V gene's germline CDR1 is MNHEY and CDR2 SVGAGI. The V gene lost 3 bases and the J gene lost 1 base, with 9 bases spanning the gap. Here the CDR3 DNA reads TGTGCCAGCAGTTATGGAAGGCTCCAAGAGACCCAGTACTTC. This encodes CASSYGRLQETQYF.

This clone has a single count. The V call is TRBV28, the J call TRBJ1-5; maybe TRBD1 (6 bases). The CDR3 extends over 15 amino acids. The V end was cut by 5 bases, the J end by 5 bases, with 16 bases between. Germline loops: CDR1 MDHEN, CDR2 SYDVKM. The CDR3 loop is CASSADRRGDQPQHF. DNA for the CDR3: TGTGCCAGCAGTGCCGACAGGCGAGGCGATCAGCCCCAGCATTTT.

The chain uses TRBV7-2 and TRBJ2-1; D is unresolved. Per the germline V gene, CDR1 is SGHTA and CDR2 is FQGNSA. Deletions cut 4 bases from V and 2 bases from J, with 9 bases between. CDR3 length: 14 residues. CDR3 amino acids: CASSSGSAYNEQFF. The CDR3 nucleotides read TGTGCCAGCAGCTCCGGAAGCGCCTACAATGAGCAGTTCTTC.

This chain links TRBV5-1 with TRBJ2-3; possibly TRBD2 for D (6 bases). Germline V CDR1 and CDR2: SGHRS, YFSETQ. V was trimmed by 2 bases and J by 4 bases, leaving 14 bases between them. The CDR3 covers 15 residues. Written as DNA, the CDR3 is TGCGCCAGCAGCTTACTAGTCGGAGGGGCAGATACGCAGTATTTT. Amino acid sequence: CASSLLVGGADTQYF.

The chain is built from TRBV6-5 and TRBJ2-7; the D call may be TRBD1 or TRBD2 (5 bases each). The CDR3 has 14 amino acids. Trimming removed 3 bases from V and 4 bases from J, with 13 bases in between. Germline-derived CDR1 and CDR2 are MNHEY and SVGAGI. CDR3: CASSYGTDPYEQYF. In nucleotides, the CDR3 is TGTGCCAGCAGTTATGGGACCGACCCTTACGAGCAGTACTTC.

The gene calls are TRBV2 and TRBJ2-6; D is tentatively TRBD1 or TRBD2 (5 bases each). V shed 8 bases and J shed 2 bases, with 10 bases lying between them. The CDR3 is 14 residues long. The V gene's germline CDR1 is SNHLY and CDR2 FYNNEI. The CDR3 region is CASGGITGANVLTF. CDR3 nucleotides: TGTGCCAGCGGGGGAATAACTGGGGCCAACGTCCTGACTTTC.

This sequence joins TRBV5-1 and TRBJ2-7, with a possible D match to TRBD1 (5 bases). Trimming removed 4 bases at V and 6 bases at J, with 20 bases between. The CDR3 sequence is 15 residues long. Germline V gene lookup returns CDR1 SGHRS and CDR2 YFSETQ. This chain's CDR3 is CASSGQAGLSSEQYF. In DNA form, the CDR3 reads TGCGCCAGCAGCGGTCAGGCAGGGTTATCGAGCGAGCAGTACTTC.

This clone was seen a single time. V and J are TRBV7-2 and TRBJ2-3; 11 bases agree with TRBD2. This CDR3 comprises 19 residues. Germline CDR1 SGHTA, CDR2 FQGNSA. The trim removed 3 bases at V and 1 base at J, leaving 12 bases unmatched. This chain's CDR3 is CASSLALTSGSKGTDTQYF. CDR3 bases: TGTGCCAGCAGCTTGGCCCTTACTAGCGGGAGTAAGGGCACAGATACGCAGTATTTT.

The CDR3 DNA reads as TGCAGCGACCTGGACAGCGGAAGTGGAGATACGCAGTATTTT. Translated: CSDLDSGSGDTQYF. This sequence joins TRBV29-1 and TRBJ2-3; a weak D match, TRBD1 (6 bases). The V and J ends lost 7 bases and 5 bases respectively, with 19 bases between them. The V gene's germline CDR1 is SQVTM and CDR2 ANQGSEA. CDR3 length equals 14 residues.

The V call is TRBV5-6, the J call TRBJ1-2; D remains unclear. CDR1 and CDR2 from the germline V gene are SGHDT and YYEEEE. This CDR3 is built from 11 residues. Trimming removed 3 bases from V and 8 bases from J, with 8 bases in between. In DNA, the CDR3 is TGTGCCAGCAGCTCGTTGCTCGGCTACACCTTC. Its protein is CASSSLLGYTF.

The rearrangement links TRBV18 to TRBJ1-4; D gene ambiguous. Germline V gene data show CDR1 as KGHSH and CDR2 as LQKENI. Trimming stripped 4 bases from V and 2 bases from J, with 17 bases between. The CDR3 runs to 17 residues. CDR3 region: CASSLSKRWPTNEKLFF. In DNA form, the CDR3 reads TGTGCCAGCTCACTCTCGAAGAGGTGGCCTACTAATGAAAAACTGTTTTTT.

This chain joins TRBV7-3 and TRBJ2-3; 12 positions agree with TRBD2. Per the germline V gene, CDR1 is SGHTA and CDR2 is FQGTGA. With 5 bases clipped from V and 7 bases from J, the junction kept 7 bases outside the gene matches. This CDR3 region has 15 residues. The CDR3 DNA sequence: TGTGCCAGCAGCGCACGACTAGCGGGAGTAAATACGCAGTATTTT. Translation: CASSARLAGVNTQYF.

The chain employs TRBV14 and TRBJ1-2; a weak D match, TRBD1 (5 bases). This CDR3 contains 13 residues. Germline V lookup: CDR1 SGHDN, CDR2 FVKESK. Deletions cut 6 bases from V and 8 bases from J, with 16 bases between. CDR3: CASRGAGHHGYTF. The CDR3 DNA is TGTGCCAGCAGAGGGGCAGGGCATCACGGCTACACCTTC.

The V gene is TRBV30, the J gene TRBJ2-7; 10 bases align to TRBD1. Germline CDR1 GTSNPN, CDR2 SVGIG (reference sequence). This CDR3 has 13 residues. With 4 bases clipped from V and 7 bases from J, the junction kept 7 bases outside the gene matches. The CDR3 DNA sequence: TGTGCCTGGACACGACAGGGGGCGAGTGAGCAGTACTTC. It translates to CAWTRQGASEQYF. The complete variable domain, with remaining parts taken from reference TRBV30 and TRBJ2-7, reads SQTIHQWPATLVQPVGSPLSLECTVEGTSNPNLYWYRQAAGRGLQLLFYSVGIGQISSEVPQNLSASRPQDRQFILSSKKLLLSDSGFYLCAWTRQGASEQYFGPGTRLTVT.

The chain uses TRBV6-1 and TRBJ2-1; D gene uncertain. The CDR3 runs to 16 residues. V lost 4 bases and J 7 bases, leaving 20 bases between the germline ends. Germline V gene lookup returns CDR1 MNHNS and CDR2 SASEGT. The CDR3 nucleotides read TGTGCCAGCAGTGCACGTTCAGCCCATTTAGGAAATGAGCAGTTCTTC. It translates to CASSARSAHLGNEQFF.

The J gene is TRBJ2-3, the V gene TRBV30; 7 nucleotides agree with TRBD2. The germline V gene encodes CDR1 GTSNPN and CDR2 SVGIG (reference sequence). Unmatched junction bases numbered 7, after V lost 5 bases and J lost 2 bases. The CDR3 has 14 residues. The CDR3 sequence: CAWAGKRDTDTQYF. The CDR3 nucleotides read TGTGCCTGGGCCGGCAAGCGGGACACAGATACGCAGTATTTT.

The CDR3 region has the DNA TGTGCCAGCAGAAATACCGGGACAGGGTTCTACGAGCAGTACTTC. It translates to CASRNTGTGFYEQYF. The rearrangement joins TRBV6-5 to TRBJ2-7; TRBD1 aligns across 9 bases. Germline trimming cut 6 bases from V and 3 bases from J; bases unmatched to any gene: 9. Germline CDR1 is MNHEY and CDR2 is SVGAGI. The CDR3 runs to 15 residues.

This chain links TRBV7-9 with TRBJ2-2; no clear D gene. Trimming removed 10 bases at V and 2 bases at J, with 11 bases between. The CDR3 runs to 13 residues. Germline V CDR1 and CDR2: SEHNR, FQNEAQ (reference sequence). CDR3 DNA: TGTGCCACCTCAGACCACAACACCGGGGAGCTGTTTTTT. It translates to CATSDHNTGELFF.

The rearrangement links TRBV7-7 to TRBJ2-3; 9 nucleotides align to TRBD1. The germline gives CDR1 SSHAT, CDR2 FNYEAQ (reference sequence). CDR3 size: 14 residues. V was pared by 1 base and J by 6 bases, with 2 bases of the junction left unmatched. DNA of the CDR3: TGTGCCAGCAGCTTAGTGGGACAGGGTGATACGCAGTATTTT. Protein sequence: CASSLVGQGDTQYF. The whole variable domain, filled in from reference TRBV7-7 and TRBJ2-3, reads GAGVSQSPRYKVTKRGQDVTLRCDPISSHATLYWYQQALGQGPEFLTYFNYEAQPDKSGLPSDRFSAERPEGSISTLTIQRTEQRDSAMYRCASSLVGQGDTQYFGPGTRLTVL.

The chain recombines TRBV9 with TRBJ2-2, with D perhaps assigned TRBD1 or TRBD2 (5 bases each). Trimming took off 3 bases at V and 6 bases at J, with 15 bases between the two ends. The CDR3 has 15 residues. CDR1 is SGDLS and CDR2 is YYNGEE in the germline V gene. CDR3 sequence reads: CASSGGRPPAGELFF. CDR3 sequence (DNA): TGTGCCAGCAGCGGGGGGAGACCCCCCGCCGGGGAGCTGTTTTTT.

This rearrangement joins TRBV7-8 to TRBJ2-2, with 8 nucleotides matching TRBD2. The V and J ends lost 3 bases and 2 bases, in that order; junction bases with no gene match: 8. Germline CDR1 is SGHVS and CDR2 is FQNEAQ. CDR3 length: 17 amino acids. The DNA for the CDR3 is TGTGCCAGCAGCTTTAGCGGGACAAGTGGAAACACCGGGGAGCTGTTTTTT. Translated, it gives CASSFSGTSGNTGELFF.

Of note for this clone: The sample holds other DNA sequences that translate to the same CDR3. The chain is built from TRBV27 and TRBJ2-1; D not resolved. This CDR3 comprises 11 residues. Trimming shortened V by 2 bases and J by 7 bases, and 3 bases separated the two germline ends. Germline CDR1 MNHEY, CDR2 SMNVEV (reference sequence). The CDR3 sequence is CASSLGNEQFF. The CDR3 DNA reads TGTGCCAGCAGTTTAGGGAATGAGCAGTTCTTC.

The gene calls are TRBV5-4 and TRBJ1-6; TRBD1 might be the D (5 bases). In germline, CDR1 is SGHNT, CDR2 YYREEE (reference sequence). Trimming removed 3 bases from V and 6 bases from J, with 13 bases in between. The CDR3 is made up of 15 amino acids. CDR3 DNA sequence: TGTGCCAGCAGCTCCCTCCCGGGGACTAATTCACCCCTCCACTTT. Translating it yields CASSSLPGTNSPLHF.

CDR3 nucleotides: TGTGCCAGCAGCCCCTCCCCGGGGGCGCAGTATGGCTACACCTTC. This gives the protein CASSPSPGAQYGYTF. The genes are TRBV7-3 and TRBJ1-2; D perhaps matches TRBD1 (6 bases). Between the trimmed V and J ends, which lost 5 bases and 5 bases, there was a span of 18 bases. The CDR3 length is 15 residues. In germline, CDR1 is SGHTA, CDR2 FQGTGA.

CDR3 DNA sequence: TGTGCCAGCAGCCCTAACGGACTCCTCGGAACCTACGAGCAGTACTTC. It codes for CASSPNGLLGTYEQYF. The chain employs TRBV14 and TRBJ2-7; possible D gene TRBD2, 5 bases. Looked up from germline, CDR1 is SGHDN and CDR2 is FVKESK. Trimming removed 4 bases at V and 2 bases at J, with 18 bases between. The CDR3 spans 16 residues.

A note on this clone: Other DNA sequences in this specimen translate into the identical CDR3. The rearrangement uses TRBV7-2 and TRBJ2-1; D ambiguous. Germline V gene lookup returns CDR1 SGHTA and CDR2 FQGNSA. Between the trimmed V and J ends, which lost 0 bases and 7 bases, there was a span of 4 bases. This CDR3 region has 12 residues. The CDR3 loop reads CASSLARNEQFF. The DNA for the CDR3 is TGTGCCAGCAGCTTAGCCAGAAATGAGCAGTTCTTC.

This chain links TRBV11-2 with TRBJ1-6; D is possibly TRBD1 (5 bases). Trimming removed 7 bases at V and 5 bases at J, with 12 bases between. Germline values: CDR1 SGHAT, CDR2 FQNNGV. This CDR3 comprises 14 residues. The CDR3 region has the DNA TGTGCCAGCATGCTGACAGCGGATAATTCACCCCTCCACTTT. Protein: CASMLTADNSPLHF.

The V and J genes are TRBV19 and TRBJ2-6; D might be TRBD1 (6 bases). The V gene's germline CDR1 is LNHDA and CDR2 SQIVND (reference sequence). V lost 10 bases, J lost 3 bases, and 19 bases lay in between. This CDR3 spans 16 amino acids. The CDR3 coding sequence is TGTGCCATACCGGGACACCCCTCCGGTGGGGCCAACGTCCTGACTTTC. This gives the protein CAIPGHPSGGANVLTF. Full variable domain (remainder filled in from reference TRBV19 and TRBJ2-6): DGGITQSPKYLFRKEGQNVTLSCEQNLNHDAMYWYRQDPGQGLRLIYYSQIVNDFQKGDIAEGYSVSREKKESFPLTVTSAQKNPTAFYLCAIPGHPSGGANVLTFGAGSRLTVL.

A single count supports this clone. Other DNA sequences in this sample translate to the same CDR3. The V gene is TRBV6-5, the J gene TRBJ2-1; D gene ambiguous. V lost 1 base and J 0 bases, leaving 7 bases between the germline ends. This CDR3 has 15 residues. CDR1 is MNHEY, CDR2 SVGAGI, per germline. The DNA for the CDR3 is TGTGCCAGCAGTTACTTGCGGAGCTCCTACAATGAGCAGTTCTTC. This gives the protein CASSYLRSSYNEQFF.

The V gene is TRBV7-3, the J gene TRBJ1-5, with TRBD1 as a possible D gene (5 bases). V was clipped by 5 bases and J by 0 bases, with 17 bases between them. This CDR3 contains 17 residues. Germline assignment: CDR1 SGHTA and CDR2 FQGTGA. The CDR3 sequence: CASSPLDNIYSNQPQHF. In DNA, the CDR3 is TGTGCCAGCAGCCCTCTGGACAACATCTATAGCAATCAGCCCCAGCATTTT.

This clone has just a few counts. The chain couples TRBV5-1 to TRBJ1-5; the D is unclear. The germline V gene encodes CDR1 SGHRS and CDR2 YFSETQ. Trimming took 8 bases from V and 8 from J, leaving 17 bases between them. The length of the CDR3 is 13 residues. The CDR3 DNA is TGCGCCAGTCGTGTACGGCCCTCCGAGCCCCAGCATTTT. This sequence encodes CASRVRPSEPQHF.